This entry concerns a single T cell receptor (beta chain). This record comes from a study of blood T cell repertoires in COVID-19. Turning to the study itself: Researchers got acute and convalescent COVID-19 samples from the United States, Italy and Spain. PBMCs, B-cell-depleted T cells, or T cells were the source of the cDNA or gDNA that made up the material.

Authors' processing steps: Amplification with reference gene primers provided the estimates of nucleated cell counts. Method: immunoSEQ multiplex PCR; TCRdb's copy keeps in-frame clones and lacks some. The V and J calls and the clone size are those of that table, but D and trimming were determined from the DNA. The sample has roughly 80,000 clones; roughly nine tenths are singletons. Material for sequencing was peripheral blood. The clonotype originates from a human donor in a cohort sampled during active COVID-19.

The CDR3 reads CASSPGDSPTDTQYF. The CDR3 DNA sequence: TGTGCCAGCAGCCCGGGGGACTCGCCCACAGATACGCAGTATTTT. The chain joins TRBV7-2 to TRBJ2-3, with a weak D call TRBD2 (6 bases). Germline V gene lookup returns CDR1 SGHTA and CDR2 FQGNSA. This CDR3 is built from 15 residues. The V end lost 5 bases, the J end lost 2 bases, and 14 bases lay between the germline ends.